This TCR beta chain stems from a study of blood T cell repertoires in COVID-19. Across the whole study: Acute-phase and convalescent COVID-19 samples originated in the United States, Italy and Spain. From T cells, B-cell-depleted T cells, or PBMCs came the material, which was cDNA or gDNA.

All enrollees were roughly 18 to 89 years old and from 20 to 30 US areas. The study assigned cohorts using participant-reported clinical history. CDR1 is SNHLY, CDR2 FYNNEI, per germline. Trimming cost V 6 bases and J 0 bases; bases outside gene matches: 9. The CDR3 loop spans 16 amino acids. The protocol was immunoSEQ multiplex PCR, while the TCRdb copy is restricted to in-frame clones and leaves out a portion. The sample shows about 140,000 clones, approximately 84% of them seen only once. This clone occurred once. The chain employs TRBV2 and TRBJ1-1, with 8 bases matching TRBD1. The clonotype was recovered from a woman aged 45-65 years with acute COVID-19. The sequencing sample was made of PBMCs or T cells enriched from blood (not recorded which). CDR3 DNA: TGTGCCAGCAGCCGACTGGGACAGGCGATGAACACTGAAGCTTTCTTT. Protein: CASSRLGQAMNTEAFF.